This is a list of T cell receptor beta chains from one sample in a study of blood T cell repertoires in COVID-19. Only in-frame clones appear in the TCRdb table, and some are missing; sequencing was by immunoSEQ multiplex PCR. The table includes approximately 170,000 clones, about 83% detected once. Sequencing was carried out using PBMCs or T cells enriched from blood (not recorded which). The receptors originated from a woman between 45 and 65 years old in a cohort exposed to, infected with or recovered from COVID-19 (not recorded which). CDR3s include the opening cysteine and the closing phenylalanine or tryptophan. A D gene is named only where the DNA matches it firmly. Part of the rows lack a size; the others show once, few, many or a class for expanded clones.

size: -; D: -; J: TRBJ1-6; V: TRBV27; CDR3: CASSLSAISYNSPLHF; DNA: TGTGCCAGCAGTTTATCAGCGATCTCCTATAATTCACCCCTCCACTTT
size: -; D: -; J: TRBJ1-2; V: TRBV6-2/TRBV6-3; CDR3: CASSYATGESGYTF; DNA: TGTGCCAGCAGTTACGCGACAGGAGAAAGCGGCTACACCTTC
size: -; D: -; J: TRBJ2-7; V: TRBV19; CDR3: CASSPTVLYEQYF; DNA: TGTGCCAGTAGCCCGACAGTTCTCTACGAGCAGTACTTC
size: -; D: -; J: TRBJ1-2; V: TRBV7-3; CDR3: CASSSPWQGHGYTF; DNA: TGTGCCAGCAGCTCACCTTGGCAGGGTCATGGCTACACCTTC
size: -; D: TRBD1; J: TRBJ2-5; V: TRBV7-2; CDR3: CASSLGATGGGQETQYF; DNA: TGTGCCAGCAGCTTAGGAGCCACAGGGGGTGGCCAAGAGACCCAGTACTTC
size: -; D: -; J: TRBJ2-6; V: TRBV28; CDR3: CASSWADRSSGANVLTF; DNA: TGTGCCAGCAGTTGGGCAGACAGAAGCTCTGGGGCCAACGTCCTGACTTTC
size: few; D: TRBD1; J: TRBJ1-6; V: TRBV30; CDR3: CAWRGAVFGRGVYNSPLHF; DNA: TGTGCCTGGCGGGGTGCGGTTTTTGGCAGGGGGGTCTATAATTCACCCCTCCACTTT
size: -; D: -; J: TRBJ1-2; V: TRBV9; CDR3: CASSARGTGPSGYTF; DNA: TGTGCCAGCAGCGCCCGGGGGACCGGGCCCAGTGGCTACACCTTC
size: -; D: TRBD2; J: TRBJ2-5; V: TRBV28; CDR3: CASSLPSGSNETQYF; DNA: TGTGCCAGCAGTTTACCCAGCGGGAGTAACGAGACCCAGTACTTC
size: -; D: TRBD1; J: TRBJ2-2; V: TRBV24-1; CDR3: CATSDLGTELNTGELFF; DNA: TGTGCCACCAGTGATCTAGGGACAGAACTGAACACCGGGGAGCTGTTTTTT
size: -; D: TRBD2; J: TRBJ2-7; V: TRBV11-3; CDR3: CASSPSWGGTSSYEQYF; DNA: TGTGCCAGCAGCCCCAGTTGGGGGGGGACTAGCTCCTACGAGCAGTACTTC
size: -; D: -; J: TRBJ1-2; V: TRBV20-1; CDR3: CSASSLGEINYGYTF; DNA: TGCAGTGCTAGTAGTCTAGGGGAAATAAACTATGGCTACACCTTC
size: -; D: -; J: TRBJ2-7; V: TRBV21-1; CDR3: CASSASRYVQYF; DNA: TGTGCCAGCAGCGCTTCCAGGTATGTTCAGTACTTC
size: -; D: TRBD1; J: TRBJ2-5; V: TRBV6-1; CDR3: CASSEWGQGVETQYF; DNA: TGTGCCAGCAGTGAATGGGGACAGGGGGTCGAGACCCAGTACTTC
size: -; D: -; J: TRBJ2-4; V: TRBV28; CDR3: CASNPPGAKNIQYF; DNA: TGTGCCAGCAACCCTCCCGGGGCCAAAAACATTCAGTACTTC
size: once; D: TRBD1; J: TRBJ2-7; V: TRBV18; CDR3: CASSPRDSEQYF; DNA: TGTGCCAGCTCACCCCGGGACAGCGAGCAGTACTTC
size: -; D: TRBD1; J: TRBJ1-2; V: TRBV28; CDR3: CASRTTGGGGYTF; DNA: TGTGCCAGCAGAACCACAGGGGGCGGTGGCTACACCTTC
size: -; D: -; J: TRBJ1-4; V: TRBV7-9; CDR3: CASSPGLGNEKLFF; DNA: TGTGCCAGCAGCCCGGGACTTGGGAATGAAAAACTGTTTTTT
size: -; D: -; J: TRBJ2-6; V: TRBV7-2; CDR3: CASSSGLLSGANVLTF; DNA: TGTGCCAGCAGCTCTGGACTGCTCTCTGGGGCCAACGTCCTGACTTTC
size: few; D: TRBD2; J: TRBJ2-5; V: TRBV19; CDR3: CASSMSSGGGGEETQYF; DNA: TGTGCCAGTAGTATGTCTAGCGGGGGGGGAGGTGAAGAGACCCAGTACTTC
size: -; D: TRBD1; J: TRBJ2-1; V: TRBV29-1; CDR3: CSALGTGEDYNEQFF; DNA: TGCAGCGCTCTCGGGACAGGGGAGGATTACAATGAGCAGTTCTTC
size: -; D: -; J: TRBJ2-7; V: TRBV15; CDR3: CATRLHSYEQYF; DNA: TGTGCCACCAGACTGCACTCCTACGAGCAGTACTTC
size: -; D: TRBD1; J: TRBJ2-6; V: TRBV9; CDR3: CASSVGVTGGSGANVLTF; DNA: TGTGCCAGCAGCGTAGGGGTGACAGGGGGCTCTGGGGCCAACGTCCTGACTTTC
size: -; D: TRBD2; J: TRBJ2-2; V: TRBV19; CDR3: CASSIGVAGSRGELFF; DNA: TGTGCCAGTAGTATCGGGGTAGCGGGATCGCGGGGGGAGCTGTTTTTT
size: -; D: -; J: TRBJ1-1; V: TRBV10-3; CDR3: CAISEDSPNENTEAFF; DNA: TGTGCCATCAGTGAGGACAGCCCGAACGAGAACACTGAAGCTTTCTTT
size: -; D: -; J: TRBJ2-5; V: TRBV5-6; CDR3: CASSSYPGLAQETQYF; DNA: TGTGCCAGCAGCTCCTACCCTGGACTGGCCCAAGAGACCCAGTACTTC
size: -; D: TRBD2; J: TRBJ2-1; V: TRBV3-1/TRBV3-2; CDR3: CASSSSGRGGEQFF; DNA: TGTGCCAGCTCCTCTAGCGGGAGAGGCGGTGAGCAGTTCTTC
size: -; D: TRBD1; J: TRBJ2-1; V: TRBV6-6; CDR3: CASSQGQGSSYNEQFF; DNA: TGTGCCAGCAGCCAGGGACAGGGTAGCTCCTACAATGAGCAGTTCTTC
size: -; D: -; J: TRBJ1-4; V: TRBV27; CDR3: CASSLIEHEKLFF; DNA: TGTGCCAGCAGTTTGATAGAACATGAAAAACTGTTTTTT
size: -; D: TRBD1; J: TRBJ2-1; V: TRBV29-1; CDR3: CSVEPPTGAFYNEQFF; DNA: TGCAGCGTTGAGCCGCCGACAGGGGCCTTCTACAATGAGCAGTTCTTC
size: -; D: -; J: TRBJ2-1; V: TRBV7-3; CDR3: CASSPRLGEQFF; DNA: TGTGCCAGCAGCCCCCGACTAGGAGAGCAGTTCTTC
size: -; D: TRBD1; J: TRBJ2-3; V: TRBV28; CDR3: CALIGKQGSTDTQYF; DNA: TGTGCCCTGATAGGGAAACAGGGGTCCACAGATACGCAGTATTTT
size: few; D: TRBD1; J: TRBJ1-1; V: TRBV10-3; CDR3: CAISDLGQGNTEAFF; DNA: TGTGCCATCAGTGATTTGGGACAGGGGAACACTGAAGCTTTCTTT
size: once; D: -; J: TRBJ2-5; V: TRBV11-2; CDR3: CASSLVQKETQYF; DNA: TGTGCCAGCAGCTTAGTGCAGAAAGAGACCCAGTACTTC
size: few; D: -; J: TRBJ1-2; V: TRBV10-3; CDR3: CAISDQFYGYTF; DNA: TGTGCCATCAGTGATCAGTTCTATGGCTACACCTTC
size: -; D: -; J: TRBJ2-1; V: TRBV4-3; CDR3: CASSQDPGYEQFF; DNA: TGCGCCAGCAGCCAAGATCCGGGATATGAGCAGTTCTTC
size: -; D: TRBD2; J: TRBJ2-5; V: TRBV4-1; CDR3: CASSQNGLAWETQYF; DNA: TGCGCCAGCAGCCAGAACGGACTAGCCTGGGAGACCCAGTACTTC
size: -; D: -; J: TRBJ2-5; V: TRBV29-1; CDR3: CSVDEETQYF; DNA: TGCAGCGTTGATGAGGAGACCCAGTACTTC
size: -; D: TRBD1; J: TRBJ2-2; V: TRBV2; CDR3: CASRGGQGIQNTGELFF; DNA: TGTGCCAGCAGGGGGGGACAGGGGATTCAGAACACCGGGGAGCTGTTTTTT